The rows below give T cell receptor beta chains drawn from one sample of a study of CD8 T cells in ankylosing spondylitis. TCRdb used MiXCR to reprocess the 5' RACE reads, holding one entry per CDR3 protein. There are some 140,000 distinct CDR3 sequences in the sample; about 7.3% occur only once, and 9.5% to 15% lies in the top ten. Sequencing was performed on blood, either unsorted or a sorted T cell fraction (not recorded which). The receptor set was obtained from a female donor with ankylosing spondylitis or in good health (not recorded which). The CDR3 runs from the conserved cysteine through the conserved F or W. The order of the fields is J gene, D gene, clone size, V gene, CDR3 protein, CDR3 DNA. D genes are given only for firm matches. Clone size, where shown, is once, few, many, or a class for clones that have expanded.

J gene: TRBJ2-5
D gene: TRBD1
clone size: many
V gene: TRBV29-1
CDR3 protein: CSVGTGQQETQYF
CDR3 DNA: TGCAGCGTTGGGACAGGCCAACAAGAGACCCAGTACTTC

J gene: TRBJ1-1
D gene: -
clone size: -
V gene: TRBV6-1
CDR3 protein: CASFRERALNTEAFF
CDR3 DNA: TGTGCCAGCTTTCGGGAGAGGGCTTTAAACACTGAAGCTTTCTTT

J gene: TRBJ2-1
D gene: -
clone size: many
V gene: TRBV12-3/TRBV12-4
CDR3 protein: CASSLFQGFSRNEQFF
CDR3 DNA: TGTGCCAGCAGTTTATTTCAGGGATTCTCGAGGAATGAGCAGTTCTTC

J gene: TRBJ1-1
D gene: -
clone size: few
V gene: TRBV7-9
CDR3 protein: CASSLWSTEAFF
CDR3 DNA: TGTGCCAGCAGCTTATGGAGCACTGAAGCTTTCTTT

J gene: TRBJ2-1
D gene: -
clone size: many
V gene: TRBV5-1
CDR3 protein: CASSPGPGVGNEQFF
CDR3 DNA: TGCGCCAGCAGCCCGGGCCCTGGAGTTGGCAATGAGCAGTTCTTC

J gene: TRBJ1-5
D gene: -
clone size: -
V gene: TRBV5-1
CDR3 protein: CASSPTREGQPQHF
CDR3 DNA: TGCGCCAGCAGCCCGACAAGGGAGGGTCAGCCCCAACATTTT

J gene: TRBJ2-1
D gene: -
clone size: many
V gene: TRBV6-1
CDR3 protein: CASSGGHSDEQFF
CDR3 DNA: TGTGCCAGCAGCGGGGGGCATAGCGATGAGCAGTTCTTC

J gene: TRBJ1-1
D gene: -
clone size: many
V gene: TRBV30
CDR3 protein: CAWSGDLNTEAFF
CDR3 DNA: TGTGCCTGGAGTGGAGACTTGAACACTGAAGCTTTCTTT

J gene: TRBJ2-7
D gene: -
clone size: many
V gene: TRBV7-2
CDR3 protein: CASSPNLAYEQYF
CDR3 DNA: TGTGCCAGCAGCCCGAATCTAGCCTACGAGCAGTACTTC

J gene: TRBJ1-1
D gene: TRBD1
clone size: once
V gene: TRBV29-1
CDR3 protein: CSVGQGWGTEAFF
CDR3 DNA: TGCAGCGTCGGACAGGGTTGGGGCACTGAAGCTTTCTTT

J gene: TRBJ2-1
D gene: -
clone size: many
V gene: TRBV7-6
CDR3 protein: CASSLTPDFDEQFF
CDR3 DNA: TGTGCCAGCAGCTTAACGCCGGACTTTGACGAGCAGTTCTTC

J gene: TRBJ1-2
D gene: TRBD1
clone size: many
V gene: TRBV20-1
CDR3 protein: CSVLPDRGSGYTF
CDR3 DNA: TGCAGTGTCTTGCCGGACAGGGGGTCTGGCTACACCTTC

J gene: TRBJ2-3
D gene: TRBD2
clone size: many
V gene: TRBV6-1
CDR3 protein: CASRTSGTDTQYF
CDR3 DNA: TGTGCCAGCAGGACTAGCGGCACAGATACGCAGTATTTT

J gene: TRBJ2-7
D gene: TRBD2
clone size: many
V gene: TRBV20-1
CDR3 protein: CSASLSGGASEQYF
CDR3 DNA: TGCAGTGCTAGCCTTAGCGGGGGGGCGAGTGAGCAGTACTTC

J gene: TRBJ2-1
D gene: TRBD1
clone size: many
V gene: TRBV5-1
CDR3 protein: CASSGQGIYNEQFF
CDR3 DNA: TGCGCCAGCAGTGGACAGGGGATATACAATGAGCAGTTCTTC

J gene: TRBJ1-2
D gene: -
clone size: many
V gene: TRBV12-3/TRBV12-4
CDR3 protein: CASSLSYGYTF
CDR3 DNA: TGTGCCAGCAGTTTGTCCTATGGCTACACCTTC